This is a list of T cell receptor beta chains from one sample in a study of neurological immune-mediated disorders. MiXCR, applied by TCRdb to the 5' RACE reads, yields one record per CDR3 protein. The data show tens of thousands of distinct CDR3 sequences, 4.5% seen once. Input material: PBMCs. Source of these receptors: a man aged 30 to 45 with multiple sclerosis. CDR3s include the opening cysteine and the closing phenylalanine or tryptophan. The D gene is left open where the match is weak. The size of a clone is reported for some rows only, either as once, few or many, or as a class for expanded clones.

cdr3_nt cdr3_aa v_call d_call j_call clone_size
TGCGCCAGCAGCCAAGAGCTCGGCCTGAACACTGAAGCTTTCTTT CASSQELGLNTEAFF TRBV4-1 NA TRBJ1-1 many
TGCAGTGCTAGCCTTGACGCGGGGGGTAACTATGGCTACACCTTC CSASLDAGGNYGYTF TRBV20-1 NA TRBJ1-2 many
TGTGCCAGCAGCCGTCGCAGTGAGCAGTTCTTC CASSRRSEQFF TRBV13 NA TRBJ2-1 many
TGTGCCATCAGCAAGACGGAGAACACTGAAGCTTTCTTT CAISKTENTEAFF TRBV10-3 NA TRBJ1-1 many
TGTGCCTGCTATACCTGGGGTAATGAGCAGTTCTTC CACYTWGNEQFF TRBV30 NA TRBJ2-1 many
TGTGCCAGCAGCCCGAGCCGGGGGGCTTCCAATCAGCCCCAGAATTTT CASSPSRGASNQPQNF TRBV7-9 NA TRBJ1-5 many
TGCAGTGCTAGAGCGACAGGGGTGGGCTACACCTTC CSARATGVGYTF TRBV20-1 TRBD1 TRBJ1-2 NA
TGCGCCAGCAGCTTGGCCCCCCAAGAGACCCAGTACTTC CASSLAPQETQYF TRBV5-1 NA TRBJ2-5 many
TGCGCCAGCAGCCGCAGGCAGACTAGCGGGGGCGAGCAGTACTTC CASSRRQTSGGEQYF TRBV5-1 TRBD2 TRBJ2-7 few
TGTGCCAGCAGTTTACAGGGGGCAGATACGCAGTATTTT CASSLQGADTQYF TRBV6-5 TRBD1 TRBJ2-3 many
TGTGCCAGCAGCCACTCTAGCGGCGAGACCCAGTACTTC CASSHSSGETQYF TRBV3-1 TRBD2 TRBJ2-5 few
TGTGCCAGCAAGGGGCAGGTTGGCACCGGGGAGCTGTTTTTT CASKGQVGTGELFF TRBV6-6 NA TRBJ2-2 many
TGTGCCACCAGTGATGGGGTAATGGGGGACGATGGCTACACCTTC CATSDGVMGDDGYTF TRBV24-1 NA TRBJ1-2 NA
TGTGCCAGCAGTGTGGGACAGGGCACTGAAGCTTTCTTT CASSVGQGTEAFF TRBV12-3/TRBV12-4 TRBD1 TRBJ1-1 many
TGTGCCAGCAGAGACCAGGGGGGGACTGAAGCTTTCTTT CASRDQGGTEAFF TRBV12-3/TRBV12-4 TRBD1 TRBJ1-1 many
TGTGCCAGCAGTCCCAGCGTCCGGCCCTACGAGCAGTACTTC CASSPSVRPYEQYF TRBV12-3/TRBV12-4 NA TRBJ2-7 many
TGTGCCAGCAGTTTAACCAGGGGCGGCTACACCTTC CASSLTRGGYTF TRBV6-6 NA TRBJ1-2 many
TGTGCCAGCAGCCCCTCGAATCGGCGGGTTGCCTATGGCTACACCTTC CASSPSNRRVAYGYTF TRBV12-3/TRBV12-4 NA TRBJ1-2 many
TGTGCCAGCAGTTACTCTACCGGACCCACCTACGAGCAGTACTTC CASSYSTGPTYEQYF TRBV6-5 NA TRBJ2-7 many
TGTGCCAGCAGCTTACGCCTGGGGCAGGGTAACACTGAAGCTTTCTTT CASSLRLGQGNTEAFF TRBV7-9 NA TRBJ1-1 NA
TGTGCCAGCTCACAACAAAAGGGATCCACTGAAGCTTTCTTT CASSQQKGSTEAFF TRBV18 NA TRBJ1-1 many
TGTGCCAGCGGTAACAGGGTCGGCGAGACCCAGTACTTC CASGNRVGETQYF TRBV7-3 NA TRBJ2-5 many
TGCGCCAGCAGCCAAACGGGGACAGGGCTTGACCCTGAAGCTTTCTTT CASSQTGTGLDPEAFF TRBV4-1 TRBD1 TRBJ1-1 few
TGCGCCAGCAGCTTGGACGGCAGGGAGGCAGATACGCAGTATTTT CASSLDGREADTQYF TRBV5-1 NA TRBJ2-3 few
TGTGCCACCAGACCCCCAGGGGTTGGTGGGAACACTGAAGCTTTCTTT CATRPPGVGGNTEAFF TRBV10-3 NA TRBJ1-1 many
TGTGCCAGTAGTACTGCTAACGAGCAGTACTTC CASSTANEQYF TRBV19 NA TRBJ2-7 NA
TGTGCCAGCAGTTCGGACGTTGACAATGAGCAGTTCTTC CASSSDVDNEQFF TRBV12-3/TRBV12-4 NA TRBJ2-1 many
TGCGCCAGCAGCCCTTCGGGAGTGGGAGAAAAACTGTTTTTT CASSPSGVGEKLFF TRBV5-1 NA TRBJ1-4 few
TGTGCCAGCAGCCGCATTACCGGACAGAACACTGAAGCTTTCTTT CASSRITGQNTEAFF TRBV7-9 NA TRBJ1-1 many
TGTGCCAGCAGTAAGGGACAGGGAACGGTCACAGATACGCAGTATTTT CASSKGQGTVTDTQYF TRBV12-3/TRBV12-4 TRBD1 TRBJ2-3 many
TGCGCCAGCAGCTTGGGAGGGACAGCGCCTACCCGTTACAATGAGCAGTTCTTC CASSLGGTAPTRYNEQFF TRBV5-1 TRBD1 TRBJ2-1 few
TGTGCCAGCAGCGGAAGACTAGCGGGGGAGACCCAGTACTTC CASSGRLAGETQYF TRBV7-9 TRBD2 TRBJ2-5 medium-sized
TGCAGTGCGAGAAGGGGCGGCAATCAGCCCCAGCATTTT CSARRGGNQPQHF TRBV20-1 NA TRBJ1-5 many
TGTGCCAGCGGACAACAGGGTAGTAATTCACCCCTCCACTTT CASGQQGSNSPLHF TRBV6-6 NA TRBJ1-6 many
TGTGCCAGCAGCCAAGAGACAGGGGGGCGAGCTTTCTTT CASSQETGGRAFF TRBV3-1 TRBD1 TRBJ1-1 NA